Following are 2 T cell receptor beta chains from one sample sequenced in a study of T cell repertoires in cytomegalovirus infection. MiXCR was run by TCRdb on the reads, yielding one entry per CDR3 protein. The profile covers 550,000 to 850,000 distinct CDR3 sequences, with about 33% appearing a single time and approximately 18% taken by the ten largest. Their specific antigens are unknown. The starting material was cultured PBMCs, obtained from culture after CMV antigen stimulation. The receptor set was obtained from a human donor in good health (CMV status not recorded). Some clones in this sample may be carry-over from other donors' samples.

This clonotype appeared a single time. The rearrangement uses TRBV20-1 and TRBJ2-3; TRBD2 matches at 14 bases. The junction had 8 bases not matched to a gene; V was cut back by 5 bases and J by 10 bases. In germline, CDR1 is DFQATT, CDR2 SNEGSKA (reference sequence). CDR3 size: 14 residues. The CDR3 DNA sequence: TGCAGTGCTCAGGGACTAGCGGGAGACCAGGCGCAGTATTTT. Translation: CSAQGLAGDQAQYF.

V and J are TRBV7-2 and TRBJ2-3; TRBD2 aligns across 8 bases. CDR1 and CDR2 (germline): SGHTA, FQGNSA. The CDR3 totals 17 residues. Germline trimming cut 5 bases from V and 5 bases from J; bases unmatched to any gene: 15. Here the CDR3 DNA reads TGTGCCAGCAGCCTAACATTCTCTGAGGCGGGAGGAGATACGCAGTATTTT. This codes for CASSLTFSEAGGDTQYF.